This is a list of T cell receptor beta chains from one sample in a study of blood T cell repertoires in COVID-19. Sequenced by immunoSEQ multiplex PCR; TCRdb stores in-frame clones only, minus some. The sample records about 180,000 clones, roughly 89% being singletons. Sequenced: PBMCs or T cells enriched from blood (not recorded which). These receptors were obtained from a woman aged 40 to 50 with acute COVID-19. Each CDR3 is given with its conserved first and last residue. D genes are given only for firm matches. Part of the rows lack a size; the others show once, few, many or a class for expanded clones.

clone_size,v_call,d_call,j_call,cdr3_aa,cdr3_nt
.,TRBV5-1,TRBD1,TRBJ2-5,CASSYGDRKETQYF,TGCGCCAGCAGCTACGGGGACAGGAAAGAGACCCAGTACTTC
.,TRBV4-2,.,TRBJ1-5,CASSQEGVSNQPQHF,TGTGCCAGCAGCCAAGAAGGGGTTAGCAATCAGCCCCAGCATTTT
.,TRBV30,TRBD1,TRBJ2-7,CAWSQTGTGNEQYF,TGTGCCTGGAGTCAGACCGGGACAGGAAACGAGCAGTACTTC
.,TRBV6-2/TRBV6-3,.,TRBJ2-5,CASSLPPLKLHLAPRETQYF,TGTGCCAGCAGCCTTCCCCCATTAAAACTCCATCTAGCCCCCCGGGAGACCCAGTACTTC
.,TRBV4-3,TRBD1,TRBJ1-3,CASSPRQGTGNTIYF,TGCGCCAGCAGCCCTAGACAGGGGACTGGAAACACCATATATTTT
.,TRBV30,.,TRBJ2-4,CAWSTGFENIQYF,TGTGCCTGGAGCACAGGGTTCGAAAACATTCAGTACTTC
.,TRBV5-4,.,TRBJ2-7,CASSLATGPPGEQYF,TGTGCCAGCAGCTTGGCGACAGGCCCCCCGGGGGAGCAGTACTTC
.,TRBV7-3,TRBD2,TRBJ2-3,CASSWTSGPGTDTQYF,TGTGCCAGCAGCTGGACTAGCGGGCCTGGGACAGATACGCAGTATTTT
once,TRBV6-1,.,TRBJ1-5,CASSDPGGVGNQPQHF,TGTGCCAGCAGTGATCCGGGGGGGGTAGGCAATCAGCCCCAGCATTTT
.,TRBV11-3,.,TRBJ2-1,CASSPGVARYNEQFF,TGTGCCAGCAGCCCGGGAGTTGCGAGGTACAATGAGCAGTTCTTC
.,TRBV2,TRBD2,TRBJ2-3,CASSVSSGGRVDTQYF,TGTGCCAGCAGTGTCTCTAGCGGGGGCAGGGTGGATACGCAGTATTTT
.,TRBV28,.,TRBJ2-7,CASRESSYEQYF,TGTGCCAGCAGGGAGAGCTCCTACGAGCAGTACTTC
.,TRBV6-5,TRBD2,TRBJ2-1,CASSRVAGSYNEQFF,TGTGCCAGCAGTCGAGTAGCGGGCTCCTACAATGAGCAGTTCTTC
.,TRBV28,TRBD1,TRBJ2-7,CASSKRQGPNEQYF,TGTGCCAGCAGTAAGAGACAGGGGCCCAACGAGCAGTACTTC
once,TRBV5-6,.,TRBJ1-6,CASSLAQVIGSPLHF,TGTGCCAGCAGCTTGGCCCAGGTTATTGGTTCACCCCTCCACTTT
.,TRBV2,.,TRBJ2-3,CASKERTTDTQYF,TGTGCCAGCAAGGAGCGGACCACAGATACGCAGTATTTT
few,TRBV19,TRBD1,TRBJ2-7,CASLNRDRGSYEQYF,TGTGCCAGCCTAAACCGGGACAGGGGATCCTACGAGCAGTACTTC
.,TRBV3-1/TRBV3-2,TRBD2,TRBJ2-3,CASSQGASGGTDTQYF,TGTGCCAGCAGCCAAGGGGCTAGCGGGGGCACAGATACGCAGTATTTT
.,TRBV5-6,TRBD1,TRBJ2-7,CASSSQGQGRYEQYF,TGTGCCAGCAGCTCGCAAGGACAGGGGCGGTACGAGCAGTACTTC
.,TRBV5-1,TRBD1,TRBJ1-2,CASSFNPGQGSGGYTF,TGCGCCAGCAGCTTCAACCCGGGACAGGGGTCCGGTGGCTACACCTTC
.,TRBV15,TRBD2,TRBJ2-7,CATSRDGRLSGIEQYF,TGTGCCACCAGCAGAGATGGAAGGCTTAGCGGGATCGAGCAGTACTTC
.,TRBV3-1/TRBV3-2,TRBD2,TRBJ2-3,CASSQDLAGDLLPTDTQYF,TGTGCCAGCAGCCAAGATCTCGCGGGGGACCTCCTCCCCACAGATACGCAGTATTTT
.,TRBV11-2,TRBD1,TRBJ2-7,CASSWPGQDSYEQYF,TGTGCCAGCAGCTGGCCGGGACAGGACTCCTACGAGCAGTACTTC
.,TRBV30,TRBD2,TRBJ2-3,CAWSVWASGRTDTQYF,TGTGCCTGGAGTGTATGGGCTAGCGGGCGCACAGATACGCAGTATTTT
.,TRBV13,TRBD2,TRBJ2-5,CASSFLREGLGETQYF,TGTGCCAGCAGCTTCCTCAGGGAGGGCCTCGGGGAGACCCAGTACTTC
.,TRBV5-6,.,TRBJ1-3,CASGRSGNTIYF,TGTGCCAGCGGCCGCTCTGGAAACACCATATATTTT
medium-sized,TRBV7-3,.,TRBJ1-1,CASSQGPNTEAFF,TGTGCCAGCAGCCAGGGGCCGAACACTGAAGCTTTCTTT
.,TRBV6-6,TRBD1,TRBJ1-5,CASRDRDRDLYQPQHF,TGTGCCAGCAGAGACCGGGACAGAGACCTCTATCAGCCCCAGCATTTT
.,TRBV13,.,TRBJ2-7,CASSLGVSGASPPEQYF,TGTGCCAGCAGCTTAGGAGTTTCGGGAGCCTCCCCCCCCGAGCAGTACTTC
.,TRBV11-3,TRBD1,TRBJ2-5,CASSLSTGLGETQYF,TGTGCCAGCAGCCTATCGACAGGGTTGGGGGAGACCCAGTACTTC
.,TRBV24-1,.,TRBJ2-3,CATSDTQGGALGTDTQYF,TGTGCCACCAGTGATACGCAGGGCGGGGCCCTTGGTACAGATACGCAGTATTTT
.,TRBV6-6,.,TRBJ1-5,CASSYIDINQPQHF,TGTGCCAGCAGTTATATTGACATTAATCAGCCCCAGCATTTT
.,TRBV20-1,TRBD2,TRBJ2-1,CSAMDGGDQFF,TGCAGTGCTATGGACGGGGGGGACCAGTTCTTC
.,TRBV6-4,TRBD2,TRBJ2-3,CASSATGLAGTDTQYF,TGTGCCAGCAGTGCCACGGGGCTAGCGGGGACAGATACGCAGTATTTT
.,TRBV4-3,.,TRBJ2-7,CASSHGYEQYF,TGCGCCAGCAGCCACGGCTACGAGCAGTACTTC
once,TRBV2,TRBD1,TRBJ1-3,CASPYSLDRGRRSGF,TGTGCCAGCCCTTACAGCCTGGACAGGGGGCGGAGGAGTGGGTTT
.,TRBV7-9,.,TRBJ2-6,CASSHLQGLAWTGANVLTF,TGTGCCAGCAGTCACTTACAGGGTTTAGCGTGGACTGGGGCCAACGTCCTGACTTTC
.,TRBV7-9,TRBD1,TRBJ1-2,CASSLAGQGGPKADGYTF,TGTGCCAGCAGCTTAGCGGGACAGGGAGGCCCCAAGGCGGATGGCTACACCTTC
.,TRBV18,.,TRBJ1-1,CASSPGGRFNEAFF,TGTGCCAGCTCACCAGGGGGCCGGTTTAATGAAGCTTTCTTT
.,TRBV18,TRBD2,TRBJ2-3,CASSPRLAGGPTDTQYF,TGTGCCAGCTCACCGCGCTTAGCGGGAGGGCCCACAGATACGCAGTATTTT
.,TRBV27,.,TRBJ2-1,CASSLSVPSYNEQFF,TGTGCCAGCAGTTTATCCGTTCCCTCCTACAATGAGCAGTTCTTC
few,TRBV28,TRBD1,TRBJ1-2,CASSVPGQGRGYTF,TGTGCCAGCAGTGTTCCGGGACAGGGGAGGGGCTACACCTTC
.,TRBV19,.,TRBJ1-5,CASIGQGRVGQPQHF,TGTGCCAGTATAGGGCAGGGTCGGGTTGGTCAGCCCCAGCATTTT
.,TRBV7-9,TRBD1,TRBJ2-7,CASSLAGQLYEQYF,TGTGCCAGCAGCTTAGCGGGACAGCTTTACGAGCAGTACTTC
.,TRBV20-1,.,TRBJ2-3,CSASGTAGKATQYF,TGCAGTGCTAGTGGAACTGCGGGGAAGGCTACGCAGTATTTT
once,TRBV24-1,TRBD2,TRBJ2-2,CATSQRGAPNTGELFF,TGTGCCACCAGTCAGCGGGGGGCCCCGAACACCGGGGAGCTGTTTTTT
.,TRBV30,TRBD1,TRBJ1-2,CAWSAGTGSGYTF,TGTGCCTGGAGTGCCGGGACAGGGAGTGGCTACACCTTC
.,TRBV7-2,.,TRBJ2-5,CASSLYLASYQETQYF,TGTGCCAGCAGCTTGTACCTAGCGTCGTACCAAGAGACCCAGTACTTC
.,TRBV3-1/TRBV3-2,.,TRBJ1-6,CASSQGRGHSPLHF,TGTGCCAGCAGCCAAGGCAGGGGTCATTCACCCCTCCACTTT
.,TRBV11-3,.,TRBJ1-1,CASSRRGETEAFF,TGTGCCAGCAGCCGCCGGGGGGAGACTGAAGCTTTCTTT
.,TRBV11-2,.,TRBJ1-1,CASSLDSSGGWAFF,TGTGCCAGCAGCTTAGATTCGTCGGGGGGTTGGGCTTTCTTT
.,TRBV7-3,.,TRBJ1-6,CASSPTGGINSPLHF,TGTGCCAGCAGCCCCACGGGGGGAATTAATTCACCCCTCCACTTT
.,TRBV5-6,.,TRBJ2-7,CASSPRAGEQYF,TGTGCCAGCAGCCCCAGGGCTGGGGAGCAGTACTTC